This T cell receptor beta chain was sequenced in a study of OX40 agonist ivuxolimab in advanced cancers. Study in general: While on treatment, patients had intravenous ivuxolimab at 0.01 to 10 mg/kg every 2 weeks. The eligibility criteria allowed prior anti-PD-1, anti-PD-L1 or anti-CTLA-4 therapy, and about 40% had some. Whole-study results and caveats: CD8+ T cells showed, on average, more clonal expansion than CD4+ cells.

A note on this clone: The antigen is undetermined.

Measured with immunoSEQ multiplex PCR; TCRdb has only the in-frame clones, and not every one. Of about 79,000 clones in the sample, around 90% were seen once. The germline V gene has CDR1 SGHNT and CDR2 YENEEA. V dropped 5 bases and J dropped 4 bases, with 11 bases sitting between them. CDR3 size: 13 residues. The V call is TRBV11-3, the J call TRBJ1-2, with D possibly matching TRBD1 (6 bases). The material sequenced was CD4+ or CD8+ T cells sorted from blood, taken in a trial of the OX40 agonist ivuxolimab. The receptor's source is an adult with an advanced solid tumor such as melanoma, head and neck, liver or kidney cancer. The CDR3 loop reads CASSGRGGYGYTF. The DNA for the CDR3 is TGTGCCAGCAGCGGCAGGGGAGGCTATGGCTACACCTTC.